This T cell receptor beta chain is drawn from a study of T cells in Graves' hyperthyroidism and ophthalmopathy. The CDR3 spans 14 residues. CDR1 and CDR2 from the germline V gene are MNHEY and SMNVEV (reference sequence). J was trimmed by 0 bases and V by 5 bases; bases with no gene match: 3. This clonotype was seen ten or more times. Its antigen is not known. Points from the study as a whole: Peripheral blood also featured most of the thyroid clonotypes expanded above 0.001. The model anticipated ophthalmopathy a median approximately 6.7 months pre-onset. A model of 13 V-J features distinguished ophthalmopathy from stable hyperthyroidism.

Template material for amplifying TCR beta CDR3 regions consisted of RNA transcripts. Using the HTBI primer set, a first-round RT-PCR was run on the TCR CDR3. Via MiXCR, TCRdb re-called the multiplex PCR reads, giving one row per CDR3 protein. The top ten clones hold approximately 15% of a sample with under 750,000 distinct CDR3 sequences, roughly 20% of them seen once. 10 ml of fresh peripheral blood supplied the PBMCs. V is TRBV27 and J is TRBJ1-2; 7 nucleotides line up with TRBD1. The receptor's source is a woman aged 45 to 65 with Graves' hyperthyroidism that later progressed to Graves' ophthalmopathy. The sequencing input was blood. The CDR3 nucleotides read TGTGCCAGCAGTCGACAGGGCGCTAACTATGGCTACACCTTC. It encodes CASSRQGANYGYTF.